Below are 27 T cell receptor beta chains sequenced from a single sample in a study of blood T cell repertoires in COVID-19. Generated by immunoSEQ multiplex PCR, the TCRdb table keeps only in-frame clones and is missing some. Among 250,000 to 350,000 clones listed, about nine tenths were seen once. Sequenced input: peripheral blood. The receptors were gathered from a man between 18 and 29 years old with active or convalescent COVID-19.

V gene TRBV3-1 (or the pseudogene TRBV3-2) combines with J gene TRBJ2-5, with 13 bases matching TRBD2. Germline CDR1 reads LGHDT; CDR2 reads YNNKEL (reference sequence). With V trimmed by 4 bases and J by 9 bases, 17 bases remained unmatched. This CDR3 has 18 amino acids. This chain's CDR3 is CASSLFVGTSGTEGAQYF. CDR3 DNA: TGTGCCAGCAGCCTTTTTGTCGGGACTAGCGGGACCGAGGGAGCCCAGTACTTC.

This chain joins TRBV5-1 and TRBJ2-1; D might be TRBD2 (6 bases). The CDR3 consists of 16 residues. The V gene's germline CDR1 is SGHRS and CDR2 YFSETQ. Deletions cut 3 bases from V and 5 bases from J, with 18 bases between. This chain's CDR3 is CASSSQIAGRDNEQFF. CDR3 in DNA: TGCGCCAGCAGCTCCCAAATTGCGGGAAGGGACAATGAGCAGTTCTTC.

The chain joins TRBV5-1 to TRBJ2-5; no reliable D call. Trimming pared 1 base from V and 0 bases from J, leaving 13 bases between. The CDR3 spans 16 residues. Germline V CDR1 and CDR2: SGHRS, YFSETQ. CDR3 amino acids: CASSLRVSVYQETQYF. The CDR3 DNA is TGCGCCAGCAGCTTGCGGGTCAGTGTCTACCAAGAGACCCAGTACTTC.

This clone was observed a handful of times. This chain joins TRBV19 and TRBJ1-4, with D possibly TRBD1 on 5 matching bases. Germline CDR1 reads LNHDA; CDR2 reads SQIVND (reference sequence). V was cut by 5 bases and J by 5 bases, with 15 bases left in between. The CDR3 spans 15 residues. CDR3 in DNA: TGTGCCAGTAGTGTACCGGGACTGCTAAATGAAAAACTGTTTTTT. This sequence encodes CASSVPGLLNEKLFF.

This clone was seen just once. The chain is built from TRBV2 and TRBJ1-1; weak D call: TRBD1 (5 bases). CDR3 length equals 14 residues. Trimming pared 6 bases from V and 1 base from J, leaving 12 bases between. Germline lookup yields CDR1 SNHLY and CDR2 FYNNEI. CDR3 sequence: CASRGGLRNTEAFF. The DNA for the CDR3 is TGTGCCAGCAGGGGGGGACTCCGGAACACTGAAGCTTTCTTT.

The chain joins TRBV3-1 (or the pseudogene TRBV3-2) to TRBJ1-1; D is uncertain. The CDR3 runs to 12 residues. Germline V lookup: CDR1 LGHDT, CDR2 YNNKEL (reference sequence). V lost 3 bases and J 1 base, leaving 3 bases between the germline ends. CDR3 protein: CASSQRNTEAFF. The CDR3 coding sequence is TGTGCCAGCAGCCAGAGGAACACTGAAGCTTTCTTT.

The V gene is TRBV29-1, the J gene TRBJ1-3; D might be TRBD1 (6 bases). Germline values: CDR1 SQVTM, CDR2 ANQGSEA. V shed 7 bases and J shed 0 bases, with 13 bases lying between them. This CDR3 is built from 14 residues. This chain's CDR3 is CSARTVLSGNTIYF. The CDR3 coding sequence is TGCAGCGCGCGGACAGTCCTCTCTGGAAACACCATATATTTT. Looking up the rest from reference TRBV29-1 and TRBJ1-3 gives the full variable domain: SAVISQKPSRDICQRGTSLTIQCQVDSQVTMMFWYRQQPGQSLTLIATANQGSEATYESGFVIDKFPISRPNLTFSTLTVSNMSPEDSSIYLCSARTVLSGNTIYFGEGSWLTVV.

V gene TRBV7-2 combines with J gene TRBJ2-6; TRBD1 might be the D (6 bases). This CDR3 is 16 amino acids long. CDR1 is SGHTA, CDR2 FQGNSA, per germline. V was clipped by 5 bases and J by 0 bases, with 11 bases between them. The CDR3 nucleotides are TGTGCCAGCAGCCCAACAGGGACCTCTGGGGCCAACGTCCTGACTTTC. This sequence encodes CASSPTGTSGANVLTF.

The CDR3 DNA is TGTGCCAGCAGCTTGAACGTTCAGGGTTCGGGCTACACCTTC. The encoded protein is CASSLNVQGSGYTF. The chain combines TRBV7-9 with TRBJ1-2, with TRBD1 as a possible D gene (5 bases). This CDR3 is built from 14 residues. Germline values: CDR1 SEHNR, CDR2 FQNEAQ (reference sequence). Trimming removed 3 bases at V and 8 bases at J, with 16 bases between. Complete variable domain (other parts from reference TRBV7-9 and TRBJ1-2): DTGVSQNPRHKITKRGQNVTFRCDPISEHNRLYWYRQTLGQGPEFLTYFQNEAQLEKSRLLSDRFSAERPKGSFSTLEIQRTEQGDSAMYLCASSLNVQGSGYTFGSGTRLTVV.

CDR3 in amino acids: CASSRTGRDQPQHF. CDR3 bases: TGTGCCAGCAGCCGGACAGGGAGGGATCAGCCCCAGCATTTT. J is TRBJ1-5 and V is TRBV6-5; 8 bases are a match to TRBD1. V was pared by 6 bases and J by 5 bases, with 6 bases of the junction left unmatched. In germline, CDR1 is MNHEY, CDR2 SVGAGI. This CDR3 is built from 14 residues.

J is TRBJ1-2 and V is TRBV29-1; no clear D gene. The CDR3 has 13 residues. Germline values: CDR1 SQVTM, CDR2 ANQGSEA. V lost 1 base and J lost 2, with 8 bases in between. CDR3 sequence: CSVEGRYNYGYTF. The CDR3 region has the DNA TGCAGCGTTGAAGGCAGGTACAACTATGGCTACACCTTC.

The chain carries TRBV28 and TRBJ2-7, with D unclear. The CDR3 covers 14 residues. The V end was cut by 5 bases, the J end by 0 bases, with 11 bases between. From germline, CDR1 is MDHEN and CDR2 SYDVKM. The CDR3 DNA is TGTGCCAGCAGTCTGGGCAGATCCTCCTACGAGCAGTACTTC. Translated: CASSLGRSSYEQYF.

The CDR3 bases are TGTGCCAGCAGCGTAGAAGTAGCGGGGGGCCGGGAGACCCAGTACTTC. Its protein product is CASSVEVAGGRETQYF. V gene TRBV9 combines with J gene TRBJ2-5; TRBD2 aligns across 10 bases. The germline gives CDR1 SGDLS, CDR2 YYNGEE. The CDR3 is 16 residues long. The ends lost 0 bases at V and 5 bases at J; junction bases unmatched: 7.

This rearrangement joins TRBV2 to TRBJ2-7; weak D call: TRBD1 (6 bases). V gave up 8 bases and J gave up 2 bases, with 13 bases separating them. Germline lookup yields CDR1 SNHLY and CDR2 FYNNEI. This CDR3 contains 13 residues. The CDR3 nucleotides read TGTGCCAGCCTGGGGGCCTCCCCCTACGAGCAGTACTTC. As protein: CASLGASPYEQYF. Filled out from reference TRBV2 and TRBJ2-7, the complete variable domain reads EPEVTQTPSHQVTQMGQEVILRCVPISNHLYFYWYRQILGQKVEFLVSFYNNEISEKSEIFDDQFSVERPDGSNFTLKIRSTKLEDSAMYFCASLGASPYEQYFGPGTRLTVT.

This clone was found a few times. V and J are TRBV3-1 (or the pseudogene TRBV3-2) and TRBJ2-7; 7 nucleotides line up with TRBD1. The CDR3 length is 12 residues. Looked up from germline, CDR1 is LGHDT and CDR2 is YNNKEL (reference sequence). With V trimmed by 5 bases and J by 9 bases, 7 bases remained unmatched. The CDR3 DNA reads TGTGCCAGCAGCTCAACCGGGGACAGGCAGTACTTC. Its protein is CASSSTGDRQYF.

The V and J genes are TRBV7-9 and TRBJ1-2; TRBD1 aligns across 8 bases. V lost 2 bases to trimming and J lost 3 bases; unmatched junction nucleotides: 17. The V gene's germline CDR1 is SEHNR and CDR2 FQNEAQ (reference sequence). The CDR3 is 19 residues long. The CDR3 nucleotides read TGTGCCAGCAGCTTACAGGGTCGGCAGGGGGCGTCTGGGGACTATGGCTACACCTTC. Translation: CASSLQGRQGASGDYGYTF.

V is TRBV10-1 and J is TRBJ2-1; 10 nucleotides agree with TRBD1. The CDR3 is 17 residues long. Germline trimming cut 6 bases from V and 3 bases from J; bases unmatched to any gene: 11. CDR1 WNHNN and CDR2 SYGVQD come from the germline V gene (reference sequence). This CDR3 reads CASSRGQGVGVYNEQFF. CDR3 DNA sequence: TGCGCCAGCAGCCGAGGACAGGGGGTGGGGGTCTACAATGAGCAGTTCTTC.

The V gene is TRBV7-2, the J gene TRBJ2-3, with TRBD2 matching over 7 bases. The V and J ends lost 4 bases and 4 bases, in that order; junction bases with no gene match: 8. Germline assignment: CDR1 SGHTA and CDR2 FQGNSA. There are 15 residues in the CDR3. This CDR3 reads CASSSQAGRADTQYF. The CDR3 DNA sequence: TGTGCCAGCAGCTCCCAGGCAGGGAGGGCAGATACGCAGTATTTT. Filled out from reference TRBV7-2 and TRBJ2-3, the complete variable domain reads GAGVSQSPSNKVTEKGKDVELRCDPISGHTALYWYRQSLGQGLEFLIYFQGNSAPDKSGLPSDRFSAERTGGSVSTLTIQRTQQEDSAVYLCASSSQAGRADTQYFGPGTRLTVL.

The CDR3 DNA reads as TGTGCCATCAGTGGTCCGACAGGGGGGAAGACTGAAGCTTTCTTT. Translating gives CAISGPTGGKTEAFF. This sequence joins TRBV10-3 and TRBJ1-1, with TRBD1 matching over 9 bases. The CDR3 runs to 15 residues. V trimming: 4 bases; J trimming: 5 bases; junction bases outside the gene matches: 8. The germline gives CDR1 ENHRY, CDR2 SYGVKD.

This clone has a single count. The rearrangement uses TRBV4-1 and TRBJ2-7; perhaps TRBD2 as D (6 bases). The CDR3 has 17 amino acids. Germline V gives CDR1 MGHRA, CDR2 YSYEKL. V was clipped by 2 bases and J by 1 base, with 18 bases between them. CDR3 protein: CASSQFQGLPESYEQYF. The CDR3 DNA reads as TGCGCCAGCAGCCAATTCCAGGGACTCCCCGAATCCTACGAGCAGTACTTC.

V gene TRBV7-2 combines with J gene TRBJ1-2; perhaps TRBD1 as D (5 bases). Germline V lookup: CDR1 SGHTA, CDR2 FQGNSA. V shed 5 bases and J shed 7 bases, with 17 bases lying between them. This CDR3 has 14 amino acids. The CDR3 DNA is TGTGCCAGCAGCCCCCTGGGACTCCGCCGTGGCTACACCTTC. This gives the protein CASSPLGLRRGYTF.

The chain combines TRBV7-9 with TRBJ2-7; TRBD1 matches 10 bases. CDR1 and CDR2 from the germline V gene are SEHNR and FQNEAQ (reference sequence). The CDR3 contains 16 residues. V was pared by 3 bases and J by 4 bases, with 9 bases of the junction left unmatched. In nucleotides, the CDR3 is TGTGCCAGCAGCTTCGGAACCCGGGACAGGGGATACGAGCAGTACTTC. It encodes CASSFGTRDRGYEQYF.

The chain is built from TRBV28 and TRBJ1-1, with D perhaps TRBD1 (6 bases). The germline V gene has CDR1 MDHEN and CDR2 SYDVKM. CDR3 size: 15 residues. Trimming removed 1 base from V and 5 bases from J, with 14 bases in between. The CDR3 sequence is CASSLYYAGETEAFF. For the CDR3, the DNA is TGTGCCAGCAGTTTATATTACGCAGGGGAGACTGAAGCTTTCTTT.

This chain joins TRBV5-1 and TRBJ1-1, with a tentative D call TRBD1 (5 bases). Trimming left V 0 bases short and J 2 bases short, with 11 bases between. This CDR3 spans 15 amino acids. The germline V gene encodes CDR1 SGHRS and CDR2 YFSETQ. In DNA form, the CDR3 reads TGCGCCAGCAGCTTGGGGTCTGGGACTAACACTGAAGCTTTCTTT. This encodes CASSLGSGTNTEAFF.

The genes are TRBV4-1 and TRBJ1-5; D remains unclear. The germline V and J ends were trimmed by 2 bases and 5 bases, with 16 bases remaining between them. The CDR3 is made up of 16 amino acids. The germline CDR1 and CDR2 sequences are MGHRA and YSYEKL. The CDR3 here is CASSQSAREGYQPQHF. The CDR3 DNA reads as TGCGCCAGCAGCCAATCGGCTCGCGAGGGATATCAGCCCCAGCATTTT.

The chain couples TRBV21-1 to TRBJ1-6; the table's D call TRBD1 went unverified against the DNA. TRBV21-1 is listed as a pseudogene. CDR3 length: 15 residues. CDR3 residues: CASSKTGTANSPLHF. DNA of the CDR3: TGTGCCAGCAGTAAAACCGGGACAGCTAATTCACCCCTCCACTTT.

The V gene is TRBV28, the J gene TRBJ2-4; 7 nucleotides align to TRBD1. Germline V CDR1 and CDR2: MDHEN, SYDVKM. CDR3 length: 14 residues. The V gene end was trimmed by 10 bases and the J gene end by 3 bases; junction bases not matched to a gene: 9. The CDR3 sequence is CATGDRVGKNIQYF. CDR3 DNA: TGTGCCACTGGAGACAGGGTAGGCAAAAACATTCAGTACTTC. Drawing the rest from reference TRBV28 and TRBJ2-4, the complete variable domain is DVKVTQSSRYLVKRTGEKVFLECVQDMDHENMFWYRQDPGLGLRLIYFSYDVKMKEKGDIPEGYSVSREKKERFSLILESASTNQTSMYLCATGDRVGKNIQYFGAGTRLSVL.